This TCR beta chain stems from a study of shared clonotypes between healthy human individuals (TCRdb year 2020). Study-wide context: A couple of women and a few men aged 18 to 49 years were included in the cohort. Per donor, three plates each were used for CD4 naive and CD4 memory, two for CD8 naive, and one for CD8 memory. The study deeply sequenced blood TCR repertoires of about five healthy adults to estimate repertoire size and the extent of clonotype sharing between individuals. To increase sequencing depth and limit assay-specific biases, different laboratories used diverse techniques to prepare libraries and sequence TCR repertoires. Each donor's leukapheresis produced roughly between about 0.8 and 10 billion PBMCs.

The germline V gene supplies CDR1 KGHSH and CDR2 LQKENI. Germline trimming: 0 bases from V, 6 bases from J; junction bases outside gene matches: 4. From cysteine to phenylalanine, the CDR3 is 15 amino acids long. The CDR3 DNA has 45 bases and is translated from base 1. The research as a whole found: The genetic and exposure-history diversity represented was limited by the small number of donors. Incomplete sequencing was indicated by rarefaction of sorted-subset datasets, despite the large sequencing depth. Sampling was limited to blood, and TCR repertoires in tissue likely differ from TCR repertoires in blood. Naive subsets generally had larger estimated clonotype richness than memory subsets. Compared with non-shared clonotypes, the clonotypes found in all four sorted-subset donors had higher generation probabilities. Across a handful of donors, roughly 5.1% of naive CD4, approximately 3.6% of naive CD8, about 2.3% of memory CD4, and under 0.45% of memory CD8 clonotypes were shared. Pairwise subsampling led to the expectation that sequencing depth would affect the degree of clonotype sharing among donors.

Regarding this clone: The specificity of this receptor is unknown. Base-call qualities are not available, and no considerably larger clone is one nucleotide away.

The donors were healthy, HIV-negative adults who had no recently reported acute infections or vaccinations. All donors were Caucasian adults living in Nashville, Tennessee, USA. CD4+ T cells were enriched by magnetic negative selection, after which naive cells were positively selected on CD45RA and the negative fraction was taken as the memory subset. Blood was collected by leukapheresis, and PBMCs were isolated by Ficoll-Histopaque density gradient centrifugation and then cryopreserved in liquid nitrogen vapor phase. Purity and quantity of every magnetically sorted T cell population were checked by analytical flow cytometry. Genomic DNA was isolated from each sorted fraction and quantified by UV absorbance on a Nanodrop 2000c. Using the deep immunoSEQ assay, TCR CDR3 regions were amplified from genomic DNA by multiplex PCR. Genomic DNA extracted from each cell subset was distributed evenly over all wells of several immunoSEQ 96-well plates, and each plate served as one replicate. Each replicate PCR for sorted subsets received approximately 220 ng genomic DNA, equal to about 30,000 T cell genomes. Purified libraries were quantified with a Qubit 3.0 fluorometer, sized on a Bioanalyzer 2100, and re-quantified with the KAPA Library Quantification kit. A separate single-read 150-cycle Illumina NextSeq 550 flow cell was used to sequence each immunoSEQ 96-well plate. On the study's bioinformatics: Because only junctional sequences without quality scores were contained in the immunoSEQ output, filtering matching that applied to full-length reads could not be performed. Sequences were annotated with PyIR, a Python wrapper for IgBLAST v1.9, using IMGT germline references to assign V/J genes and CDR3. Reads were filtered out if the reads had weak V/J assignments (E-value above 1e-6), no CDR3, stop codons, out-of-frame junctions, or ambiguous translated residues. V3J clonotypes were defined by identical inferred V gene, J gene, and CDR3 amino acid sequence. To compute the percentage overlap between repertoires, the number of shared unique clonotypes was divided by the size of the smaller repertoire. Richness of each repertoire was evaluated using RTK rarefaction, the Chao1 estimator, and Recon v2.1 estimates of unobserved clonotypes. Generation probabilities were computed with OLGA for all TCRbeta clonotypes obtained by the gDNA method from several donors. TCRdb mirrors the immuneACCESS table, restricted to in-frame sequences. Some clones are absent from its copies; in checked studies, under half trace to an unresolved V gene, and the reason for the others is unknown. V and J calls and clone size are copied from that table; D and trimming were computed from the DNA. Recorded for this sample are millions of clones; roughly 96% of them occurred a single time. The ten largest clonotypes hold 0.1% to 0.15% of the sample.

The V gene is TRBV18 and the J gene is TRBJ2-2, with 7 bases aligning to TRBD2. The sample taken for sequencing was naive CD4+ T cells sorted from blood. According to the study, the label for this sample's cell subset or site signals: CD45RA+ positively selected. This receptor was obtained from a man aged 18 to 29 in good health. The DNA reads TGTGCCAGCTCACCACCCGCGCTAGCGGCCGGGGAGCTGTTTTTT. This encodes CASSPPALAAGELFF.